The clone carrying this TCR beta chain has ten or more counts. What it binds is unknown. This specimen belongs to a study of T-cell reconstitution after alpha-beta-depleted transplantation in children. Germline CDR1 reads SQVTM; CDR2 reads ANQGSEA. The germline V and J ends were trimmed by 8 bases and 0 bases, with 8 bases remaining between them. This CDR3 contains 12 residues. Regarding the study as a whole: At one year after transplant, newly produced T cells mostly accounted for T-cell counts and diversity. Diversity of TCRbeta at day 60 was high in some patients, arising from surviving recipient T cells and thymic progenitors. After transplant, at about two months, alpha-beta T cells were reportedly derived from several hundred expanded graft clones.

Unique molecular identifiers were incorporated into the prepared TCRbeta library. TCRdb reprocessed the PCR reads with MiXCR, giving one entry per CDR3 protein. The sample lists 450,000 to 550,000 distinct CDR3 sequences, approximately 10% seen once, with 12% to 15% in the top ten. The material was PBMCs, mostly from graft donor cells, obtained 180 days after TCRalphabeta/CD19-depleted stem cell transplant. This sequence was found in a female patient between 2 and 15 years old who had a stem cell transplant for aplastic anemia, so the T cells may come from the graft donor. The V and J genes are TRBV29-1 and TRBJ2-1; no clear D. CDR3 bases: TGCAGCTCCCTAGGCTCCTACAATGAGCAGTTCTTC. Its translation: CSSLGSYNEQFF.